This TCR beta chain originates from a study of OX40 agonist ivuxolimab in advanced cancers. Study conclusions and caveats: CD8+ T cells showed, on average, more clonal expansion than CD4+ cells.

Sequencing was performed with immunoSEQ multiplex PCR; in TCRdb, only in-frame clones are kept and a portion is missing. Of around 60,000 clones listed, 87% are singletons. A note on this clone: Its specificity is unknown.

Sequencing used CD4+ or CD8+ T cells sorted from blood, obtained in a trial of the OX40 agonist ivuxolimab. The clonotype originates from an adult with an advanced solid tumor such as melanoma, head and neck, liver or kidney cancer.

DNA of the CDR3: TGTGCCAGTAGTTCGGGACAGACCAATCAGCCCCAGCATTTT. Protein sequence: CASSSGQTNQPQHF. V and J are TRBV19 and TRBJ1-5, with 7 bases fitting TRBD1. The CDR3 has 14 amino acids. Unmatched junction bases numbered 4, after V lost 5 bases and J lost 3 bases. The germline V gene has CDR1 LNHDA and CDR2 SQIVND (reference sequence).